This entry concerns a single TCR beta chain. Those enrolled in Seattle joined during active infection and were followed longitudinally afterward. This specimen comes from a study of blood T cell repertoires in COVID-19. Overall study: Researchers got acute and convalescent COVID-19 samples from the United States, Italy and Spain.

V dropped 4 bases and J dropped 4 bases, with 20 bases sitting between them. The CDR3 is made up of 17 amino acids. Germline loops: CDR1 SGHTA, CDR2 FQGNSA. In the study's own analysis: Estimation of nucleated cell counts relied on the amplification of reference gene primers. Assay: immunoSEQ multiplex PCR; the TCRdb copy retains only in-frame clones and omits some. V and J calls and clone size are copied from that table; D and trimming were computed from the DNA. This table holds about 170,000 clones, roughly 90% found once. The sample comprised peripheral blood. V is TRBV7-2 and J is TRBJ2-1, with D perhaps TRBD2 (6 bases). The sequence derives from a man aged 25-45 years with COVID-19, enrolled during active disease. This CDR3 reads CASSSDPSGRGYNEQFF. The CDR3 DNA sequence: TGTGCCAGCAGCTCAGACCCCTCCGGGAGAGGGTACAATGAGCAGTTCTTC.